The T cell receptor (beta chain) described here comes from a study of CD8 T cells in Susac syndrome. The CD8+ and CD4+ T cells were isolated magnetically using a negative isolation approach, whereas the TEMRA cells were enriched by FACS. RNA amounts of about 0.5 to 1 ug underwent reverse transcription with random hexamers. Amplification of TCR beta CDR3 was carried out by immunoSEQ multiplex PCR, which covered 54 Vbeta and 13 Jbeta segments. TCRdb processed the immunoSEQ multiplex PCR reads anew with MiXCR; each CDR3 protein has one entry. The data hold a few hundred thousand distinct CDR3 sequences, with about 94% observed a single time. The CDR3 contains 14 residues. Germline lookup yields CDR1 MGHRA and CDR2 YSYEKL. Trimming took off 1 base at V and 8 bases at J, with 14 bases between the two ends.

The sequenced sample consisted of CD8+ T cells from PBMCs. This clonotype originated in a human donor with multiple sclerosis. This chain joins TRBV4-1 and TRBJ1-1; a weak D match, TRBD1 (6 bases). The CDR3 bases are TGCGCCAGCAGCCAAGTCAGTGGGGGGCTGGAAGCTTTCTTT. Residues: CASSQVSGGLEAFF.